The 23 T cell receptor delta chains below were found in one sample sequenced in a study of gamma delta lymphoproliferative disorders and STAT genes. PBMCs from patients and controls supplied the genomic DNA for sequencing. TCRdb reapplied CATT to the multiplex PCR reads. The sample has about 3,400 delta-chain clones, approximately 1% seen once. Sequenced material: blood. The source is a human donor in good health.

Worth noting for this clone: The protein given by TCRdb reflects a much larger clone and differs at residue 3 from this DNA's translation, likely from a read error; the protein shown is the DNA's translation. The chain has TRDV2 and TRDJ1; 12 bases line up with TRDD3. The CDR3 is 20 amino acids. The germline V gene has CDR1 GEAIGNYY and CDR2 EKD. The CDR3 DNA reads as TGTGCCCGTGACAGGGTCGGCGGGCTGGGGGATACGAGGAGCACCGATAAACTCATCTTT. Translated, it gives CARDRVGGLGDTRSTDKLIF.

This clone was observed a few times. A far larger clone is a single base away, which makes a read error likely. Other DNA sequences from this sample encode an identical CDR3 as well. The chain joins TRDV2 to TRDJ1; 7 bases are a match to TRDD3. Germline lookup yields CDR1 GEAIGNYY and CDR2 EKD. The CDR3 contains 16 residues. Germline trimming cut 0 bases from V and 2 bases from J; bases unmatched to any gene: 8. The CDR3 bases are TGTGCCTGTGACACCGTGGGGGGATCTTATACCGATAAACTCATCTTT. Translated: CACDTVGGSYTDKLIF.

This clone showed up just a few times. For this DNA, TCRdb reports the protein of a much larger clone, which diverges at residue 5, most likely from a read error; the protein presented here is translated directly from the DNA. The chain links TRDV2 to TRDJ1; possible D gene TRDD3, 6 bases. Trimming took 3 bases from V and 1 from J, leaving 14 bases between them. The CDR3 covers 15 residues. CDR1 and CDR2 from the germline V gene are GEAIGNYY and EKD. CDR3 DNA: TGTGCCTGTGACGAGATGGGGGCTTCCACCGATAAACTCATCTTT. Translated: CACDEMGASTDKLIF.

In this sample, this clone turned up a few times. It is likely a read error: a sequence one base away is far more abundant. The same CDR3 also results from other DNA sequences found in this sample. The V call is TRDV2, the J call TRDJ1; 13 bases match TRDD3. The CDR3 is 16 residues long. Germline assignment: CDR1 GEAIGNYY and CDR2 EKD. The chain's CDR3 is CACDRLGDTRTDKLIF. DNA for the CDR3: TGTGCCTGTGACAGACTGGGGGATACGCGCACCGATAAGCTCATCTTT.

Concerning this clone: TCRdb lists the protein of a much larger clone for this DNA, which differs at residue 8, so this is likely a read error; the protein given here is translated from the DNA itself. The rearrangement links TRDV2 to TRDJ1; D tentatively fits TRDD2 or TRDD3 (5 bases each). The V end was cut by 0 bases, the J end by 2 bases, with 15 bases between. This CDR3 has 16 residues. The germline V gene encodes CDR1 GEAIGNYY and CDR2 EKD. The CDR3 bases are TGTGCCTGTGACACCGTGGGGAGATCCTATACCGATAAACTCATCTTT. Protein sequence: CACDTVGRSYTDKLIF.

This clone occurred a few times. A far larger clone is off by one base, so a read error is likely. Other DNA sequences within the sample encode an identical CDR3. CDR3 amino acids: CACDTLLGEYTDKLIF. The CDR3 coding sequence is TGTGCCTGTGACACCTTATTGGGGGAATACACCGATAAACTCATCTTT. The chain employs TRDV2 and TRDJ1, with TRDD3 identical over 7 bases. Germline CDR1 GEAIGNYY, CDR2 EKD. The CDR3 has 16 amino acids. V lost 0 bases and J lost 0; bases outside the gene matches: 6.

As to this clone: The protein in TCRdb stems from a much larger clone and differs at residue 7 from this DNA's translation, likely a read error; here the protein is translated from the DNA. The chain employs TRDV2 and TRDJ1; TRDD3 might be the D (5 bases). The CDR3 spans 17 residues. Germline V gene sequence: CDR1 GEAIGNYY, CDR2 EKD. Deletions cut 2 bases from V and 1 base from J, with 19 bases between. The CDR3 bases are TGTGCCTGTGACAATCTTAGGGGAATCAAGAGCACCGATAAACTCATCTTT. Translated: CACDNLRGIKSTDKLIF.

This clone occurred a few times. TCRdb's listed protein matches a much larger clone and diverges from this DNA's translation at residue 7, likely through a read error; the protein shown comes from the DNA. The chain is built from TRDV2 and TRDJ1, with D unclear. This CDR3 contains 17 residues. CDR1 GEAIGNYY and CDR2 EKD come from the germline V gene. Trimming pared 1 base from V and 0 bases from J, leaving 17 bases between. CDR3: CACDTLRDPAYTDKLIF. The CDR3 coding sequence is TGTGCCTGTGACACGCTGAGGGACCCCGCGTACACCGATAAACTCATCTTT.

With regard to this clone: TCRdb records a much larger clone's protein for this DNA, with a difference at residue 5 that likely arises from a read error; the protein given is the translation of the DNA. The chain recombines TRDV2 with TRDJ1; no reliable D call. The CDR3 is 18 amino acids. Germline loops: CDR1 GEAIGNYY, CDR2 EKD. Trimming removed 2 bases at V and 3 bases at J, with 24 bases between. The CDR3 spells CACDNLPGGQKVADKLIF. CDR3 nucleotide sequence: TGTGCCTGTGACAACCTGCCGGGTGGGCAGAAAGTGGCCGATAAACTCATCTTT.

This clone appeared a few times. The protein held in TCRdb is that of a much larger clone and does not match this DNA's translation at residue 13, likely because of a read error; the protein shown is translated from the DNA. This chain links TRDV2 with TRDJ3; 10 bases align to TRDD3. There are 18 residues in the CDR3. CDR1 is GEAIGNYY, CDR2 EKD, per germline. This CDR3 reads CACDTLGDKSWDARQMFF. In DNA, the CDR3 is TGTGCCTGTGACACCCTGGGGGATAAATCCTGGGACGCCCGACAGATGTTTTTC.

About this clone itself: The TCRdb record carries a much larger clone's protein, which differs from this DNA's translation at residue 11; a read error is the likely cause, and the protein listed here is the DNA translation. The chain combines TRDV2 with TRDJ1; TRDD3 matches 8 bases. After removal of 3 bases from V and 7 bases from J, the junction contained 18 bases not matched to a gene. The germline gives CDR1 GEAIGNYY, CDR2 EKD. This CDR3 is 17 amino acids long. The CDR3 sequence: CACDRLGGTVRGGKLIF. The CDR3 DNA reads TGTGCCTGTGACCGACTGGGGGGGACCGTTCGAGGTGGTAAACTCATCTTT.

This clone occurred a few times. TCRdb pairs this DNA with a much larger clone's protein that differs at residue 12, likely a read error; the protein shown was translated from the DNA. The chain recombines TRDV2 with TRDJ1; TRDD3 matches at 12 bases. J lost 2 bases, V lost 0 bases, and 12 bases had no gene match. The CDR3 totals 19 residues. Germline-derived CDR1 and CDR2 are GEAIGNYY and EKD. The CDR3 nucleotides read TGTGCCTGTGACACCGTTCCATCTGGGGGATACGAGCAGACCGATAAACTCATCTTT. It codes for CACDTVPSGGYEQTDKLIF.

This clone was picked up a small number of times. TCRdb's listed protein matches a much larger clone and diverges from this DNA's translation at residue 10, likely through a read error; the protein shown comes from the DNA. V is TRDV1 and J is TRDJ1; D possibly corresponds to TRDD3 (6 bases). Germline-derived CDR1 and CDR2 are TSWWSYY and QGS. V gave up 2 bases and J gave up 1 base, with 14 bases separating them. CDR3 length equals 16 residues. The CDR3 coding sequence is TGTGCTCTTGGGGAAAGAAGGGGATCGGCCACCGATAAACTCATCTTT. This translates into CALGERRGSATDKLIF.

This clone was observed a few times. This is likely an artifact of a read error, given a far larger clone one base away. Different DNA sequences within this sample yield the same CDR3. V usage is TRDV2 and J usage is TRDJ1; D gene ambiguous. CDR1 and CDR2 (germline): GEAIGNYY, EKD. CDR3 size: 14 residues. CDR3 in amino acids: CACDTLTYTDKLIF. CDR3 sequence (DNA): TGTGCTTGTGACACGCTGACCTACACCGATAAACTCATCTTT.

This clone was observed a few times. The TCRdb protein comes from a much larger clone and disagrees with this DNA's translation at residue 9, likely due to a read error; the protein given here is derived from the DNA. This sequence joins TRDV1 and TRDJ1, with 12 bases fitting TRDD3. CDR1 and CDR2 (germline): TSWWSYY, QGS. The CDR3 contains 19 residues. With V trimmed by 3 bases and J by 0 bases, 11 bases remained unmatched. CDR3 coding DNA: TGTGCTCTTGGGGAGCCTTCCTACGACTGGGGGATACACACCGATAAACTCATCTTT. This translates into CALGEPSYDWGIHTDKLIF.

This clone is labeled as medium-sized (0.01 to 0.1%). The genes are TRAV29/DV5 and TRDJ1; 7 bases match TRDD3. The CDR3 totals 14 residues. Germline V gives CDR1 NSMFDY, CDR2 ISSIKDK. The CDR3 DNA reads as TGTGCTCTCCTTGCTGGGGGGCCGTTCGATAAACTCATCTTT. Translating gives CALLAGGPFDKLIF. Looking up the rest from reference TRAV29/DV5 and TRDJ1 gives the full variable domain: DQQVKQNSPSLSVQEGRISILNCDYTNSMFDYFLWYKKYPAEGPTFLISISSIKDKNEDGRFTVFLNKSAKHLSLHIVPSQPGDSAVYFCALLAGGPFDKLIFGKGTRVTVEP.

This clone has a handful of counts. A far larger clone is one base from this, pointing to a likely read error. Other DNA sequences in this sample translate to the same CDR3. This sequence joins TRDV2 and TRDJ1; 8 nucleotides align to TRDD3. The junction had 10 bases not matched to a gene; V was cut back by 2 bases and J by 9 bases. Germline V gene data show CDR1 as GEAIGNYY and CDR2 as EKD. This CDR3 has 14 residues. The CDR3 DNA reads as TGTGCCTGTGACAGTCTTGGGGGATTAATGGAACTCATCTTT. Amino acid sequence: CACDSLGGLMELIF.

This clone was seen a few times. This DNA translates differently at residue 18 from the TCRdb protein, which is that of a much larger clone; a read error is likely, and the protein shown is the DNA's own translation. The chain joins TRDV2 to TRDJ1; possibly TRDD3 for D (6 bases). Germline values: CDR1 GEAIGNYY, CDR2 EKD. The CDR3 is 19 residues long. As DNA, the CDR3 is TGTGCCTGTGACACCGTATTTGGGGGGGGTCGAACGTACACCGATAAACTCACCTTT. Protein sequence: CACDTVFGGGRTYTDKLTF.

In the case of this clone: This sequence may be a read error, since a much larger clone differs from it by one base. Additional DNA sequences in this sample encode the identical CDR3. The rearrangement joins TRDV1 to TRDJ1; 12 bases map to TRDD3. The CDR3 has 27 amino acids. The germline gives CDR1 TSWWSYY, CDR2 QGS. V shed 1 base, J shed 0 bases, and the junction held 33 bases outside the gene matches. CDR3 coding DNA: TGTGCTCTTGGGGAACGCTCATGGCCTTCCTACCGCTATACCTACTGGGGGATACCTGTCTACACCGATAAACTCATCTTT. Protein sequence: CALGERSWPSYRYTYWGIPVYTDKLIF.

This clone was counted many times. This likely stems from a read error, as it lies one base from a far larger clone. This specimen includes other DNA sequences encoding the same CDR3. This chain links TRDV2 with TRDJ1; 12 bases are shared with TRDD3. CDR1 and CDR2 (germline): GEAIGNYY, EKD. The CDR3 consists of 18 residues. The CDR3 sequence is CACDTAGGYGGMTDKLIF. The CDR3 nucleotides read TGTGCCTGCGACACCGCTGGGGGATACGGTGGCATGACCGATAAACTCATCTTT.

The J gene call is TRDJ1, but no V gene call exists; TRDD3, the table's D call, was not compared with the DNA. The CDR3 has 11 residues. This chain's CDR3 is CSGGCTDKLIF. CDR3 coding DNA: TGCTCTGGGGGTTGTACCGATAAACTCATCTTT.

Only a few counts were recorded for this clone. The translation of this DNA and the TCRdb protein of a much larger clone differ at residue 3, probably owing to a read error; the protein shown here is translated from the DNA. This chain uses TRDV2 with TRDJ3; 10 bases line up with TRDD3. Germline V CDR1 and CDR2: GEAIGNYY, EKD. The CDR3 covers 20 residues. Written as DNA, the CDR3 is TGTGCCCGTGACACCGTACTGGGGGATGCGAGCTCCTGGGACACCCGACAGATGTTTTTC. Translating it yields CARDTVLGDASSWDTRQMFF.

This clone showed up just a few times. TCRdb records a much larger clone's protein for this DNA, with a difference at residue 14 that likely arises from a read error; the protein given is the translation of the DNA. The chain joins TRDV2 to TRDJ3; 10 positions agree with TRDD3. The germline V gene encodes CDR1 GEAIGNYY and CDR2 EKD. The CDR3 is 19 residues long. Written as DNA, the CDR3 is TGTGCCTGTGACGGCATGGGGGATACCCCAACCTGGGACGCCCGACAGATGTTTTTC. It yields the protein CACDGMGDTPTWDARQMFF.